Below are 26 T cell receptor beta chains sequenced from a single sample in a study of cytomegalovirus exposure and HLA in healthy donors (dated by TCRdb to the late 2010s). The method behind the library was the immunoSEQ multiplex PCR assay. TCRdb retrieved this table from immuneACCESS and kept in-frame rearrangements only. Not all clones are present; in checked studies, unresolved V genes account for under half, and no reason is known for the remainder. The sample table contains 140,000 to 150,000 clones; only one count was recorded for about 95% of them. Over 1.5% of the sample belongs to the ten largest clones. Material for sequencing was PBMCs. Receptor source: a man between 18 and 35 years old in good health and CMV-seropositive.

The J gene is TRBJ2-2, the V gene TRBV9, with D possibly matching TRBD2 (5 bases). This CDR3 has 14 amino acids. From germline, CDR1 is SGDLS and CDR2 YYNGEE. V lost 2 bases to trimming and J lost 7 bases, with 12 bases between them. CDR3 in amino acids: CASSVTGSSGELFF. The CDR3 DNA reads TGTGCCAGCAGCGTCACGGGAAGTAGCGGGGAGCTGTTTTTT.

The chain couples TRBV4-2 to TRBJ2-3; 7 nucleotides line up with TRBD2. Germline values: CDR1 LGHNA, CDR2 YNFKEQ. CDR3 size: 17 residues. V lost 0 bases and J lost 5; bases outside the gene matches: 11. CDR3 sequence reads: CASSQDWAGVDVDTQYF. In DNA form, the CDR3 reads TGTGCCAGCAGCCAAGATTGGGCGGGAGTCGATGTAGATACGCAGTATTTT.

The chain uses TRBV6-5 and TRBJ1-6; unclear D gene. V gave up 6 bases and J gave up 8 bases, with 14 bases separating them. CDR1 MNHEY and CDR2 SVGAGI come from the germline V gene. The CDR3 consists of 14 residues. CDR3 sequence: CASSLLRRDSPLHF. The CDR3, as DNA: TGTGCCAGCAGCCTGCTACGTCGGGATTCACCCCTCCACTTT.

J is TRBJ2-1 and V is TRBV28, with D tentatively TRBD2 (5 bases). Trimming left V 5 bases short and J 4 bases short, with 9 bases between. This CDR3 has 13 residues. Germline values: CDR1 MDHEN, CDR2 SYDVKM. The CDR3 region is CASSTGLYNEQFF. The DNA for the CDR3 is TGTGCCAGCAGTACGGGATTATACAATGAGCAGTTCTTC.

The chain recombines TRBV29-1 with TRBJ1-2; tentative D call: TRBD1 (6 bases). There are 13 residues in the CDR3. The germline V and J ends were trimmed by 1 base and 7 bases, with 13 bases remaining between them. Looked up from germline, CDR1 is SQVTM and CDR2 is ANQGSEA. The CDR3 here is CSVEVQGFGGYTF. The DNA for the CDR3 is TGCAGCGTTGAAGTGCAGGGGTTCGGTGGCTACACCTTC.

This clone came up once. This chain connects TRBV5-1 to TRBJ1-1; the D is unclear. The CDR3 sequence is 15 residues long. CDR1 SGHRS and CDR2 YFSETQ come from the germline V gene. Deletions cut 0 bases from V and 3 bases from J, with 12 bases between. CDR3 in DNA: TGCGCCAGCAGCTTGGACGGGCAGAGGGACACTGAAGCTTTCTTT. This codes for CASSLDGQRDTEAFF.

The chain has TRBV5-6 and TRBJ1-1, with D perhaps TRBD1 (6 bases). Between the trimmed V and J ends, which lost 2 bases and 5 bases, there was a span of 19 bases. The germline CDR1 and CDR2 sequences are SGHDT and YYEEEE. The CDR3 sequence is 16 residues long. CDR3 amino acids: CASSLKGAGAETEAFF. The CDR3 region has the DNA TGTGCCAGCAGCTTAAAAGGGGCAGGGGCCGAAACTGAAGCTTTCTTT.

V and J are TRBV27 and TRBJ2-7; TRBD2 is a possible D gene (6 bases). Trimming took off 0 bases at V and 4 bases at J, with 22 bases between the two ends. Germline assignment: CDR1 MNHEY and CDR2 SMNVEV (reference sequence). The CDR3 consists of 18 residues. CDR3 sequence: CASSLSGPGTSYFYEQYF. Written as DNA, the CDR3 is TGTGCCAGCAGTTTATCGGGTCCCGGGACTTCGTATTTTTACGAGCAGTACTTC.

The chain is built from TRBV4-1 and TRBJ2-3, with D possibly being TRBD2 (5 bases). This CDR3 comprises 15 residues. Germline CDR1 MGHRA, CDR2 YSYEKL. Trimming left V 2 bases short and J 2 bases short, with 11 bases between. This CDR3 is CASSQSGKDTDTQYF. CDR3 DNA: TGCGCCAGCAGCCAATCCGGGAAAGACACAGATACGCAGTATTTT.

The chain couples TRBV19 to TRBJ2-2, with 12 bases that match TRBD2. The junction had 5 bases not matched to a gene; V was cut back by 6 bases and J by 3 bases. Germline V gene data show CDR1 as LNHDA and CDR2 as SQIVND (reference sequence). The length of the CDR3 is 16 residues. The CDR3 coding sequence is TGTGCCAGTAGCCTAGCGGGAGGGACAGACACCGGGGAGCTGTTTTTT. Amino acid sequence: CASSLAGGTDTGELFF.

V and J are TRBV5-1 and TRBJ2-7, with 10 positions matching TRBD1. Germline trimming cut 1 base from V and 6 bases from J; bases unmatched to any gene: 7. The CDR3 extends over 15 amino acids. CDR1 and CDR2 (germline): SGHRS, YFSETQ. This chain's CDR3 is CASSLLGQGTFEQYF. CDR3 nucleotide sequence: TGCGCCAGCAGCTTGTTGGGACAGGGGACGTTCGAGCAGTACTTC.

The chain is built from TRBV9 and TRBJ2-2, with 12 bases aligning to TRBD2. Germline CDR1 SGDLS, CDR2 YYNGEE. The CDR3 has 17 amino acids. With V trimmed by 4 bases and J by 5 bases, 9 bases remained unmatched. Here the CDR3 reads CASSTPLAGGETGELFF. The CDR3 region has the DNA TGTGCCAGCAGCACTCCCCTAGCGGGAGGGGAAACCGGGGAGCTGTTTTTT.

J is TRBJ2-1 and V is TRBV11-3, with TRBD2 matching over 12 bases. Germline V gene sequence: CDR1 SGHNT, CDR2 YENEEA. J gave up 10 bases and V 6 bases, and 10 bases lay outside the gene matches. This CDR3 is 15 amino acids long. DNA of the CDR3: TGTGCCAGCAGTATAGGACTAGCGGGGCCTCGGGAGCAGTTCTTC. It codes for CASSIGLAGPREQFF. Filled out from reference TRBV11-3 and TRBJ2-1, the complete variable domain reads EAGVVQSPRYKIIEKKQPVAFWCNPISGHNTLYWYLQNLGQGPELLIRYENEEAVDDSQLPKDRFSAERLKGVDSTLKIQPAELGDSAVYLCASSIGLAGPREQFFGPGTRLTVL.

The chain uses TRBV27 and TRBJ2-7, with a possible D match to TRBD2 (6 bases). The CDR3 spans 15 residues. Germline assignment: CDR1 MNHEY and CDR2 SMNVEV (reference sequence). The V end lost 3 bases, the J end lost 3 bases, and 15 bases lay between the germline ends. DNA of the CDR3: TGTGCCAGCAGTTTCTCGGGACTCAATTTCTACGAGCAGTACTTC. Translated: CASSFSGLNFYEQYF.

V and J are TRBV15 and TRBJ1-4; no clear D gene. The length of the CDR3 is 13 residues. Looked up from germline, CDR1 is LNHNV and CDR2 is YYDKDF (reference sequence). Trimming removed 5 bases at V and 5 bases at J, with 9 bases between. CDR3 region: CATSENANEKLFF. CDR3 DNA sequence: TGTGCCACCAGCGAGAACGCAAATGAAAAACTGTTTTTT.

This sequence joins TRBV2 and TRBJ2-1; 9 bases align to TRBD2. J lost 6 bases, V lost 8 bases, and 14 bases had no gene match. The CDR3 runs to 16 residues. Germline V CDR1 and CDR2: SNHLY, FYNNEI. The CDR3 is CASFRLVAGGPNEQFF. CDR3 bases: TGTGCCAGCTTTAGGTTGGTGGCGGGAGGGCCCAATGAGCAGTTCTTC.

This chain connects TRBV5-1 to TRBJ2-3; D is undetermined. Trimming shortened V by 2 bases and J by 6 bases, and 10 bases separated the two germline ends. This CDR3 spans 13 amino acids. Germline assignment: CDR1 SGHRS and CDR2 YFSETQ. The CDR3 loop is CASSFIDGDTQYF. The CDR3 DNA reads TGCGCCAGCAGCTTCATAGACGGGGATACGCAGTATTTT.

In DNA, the CDR3 is TGTGCCAGCAGCTTGGGGCCAGGGGGCTCCTACAATGAGCAGTTCTTC. Its protein product is CASSLGPGGSYNEQFF. This chain uses TRBV5-6 with TRBJ2-1; 7 positions match TRBD1. J was trimmed by 0 bases and V by 0 bases; bases with no gene match: 3. Germline lookup yields CDR1 SGHDT and CDR2 YYEEEE. This CDR3 contains 16 residues.

About this clone: Mismatch with germline at one junction end may stem from a read error. The chain carries TRBV28 and TRBJ1-2; D may be TRBD1 (6 bases). CDR3 length: 12 amino acids. CDR1 and CDR2 from the germline V gene are MDHEN and SYDVKM. The CDR3 nucleotides read TGTGCCAGCAGTTCCGCCGAGCAGGGGACAATCTTC. Protein: CASSSAEQGTIF.

CDR3 in amino acids: CASSLDRVFEKLFF. In DNA form, the CDR3 reads TGTGCCAGCAGCTTGGACAGGGTTTTTGAAAAACTGTTTTTT. The chain carries TRBV7-9 and TRBJ1-4; 8 bases are shared with TRBD1. The CDR3 totals 14 residues. V shed 3 bases and J 7 bases; nucleotides not matched to a gene: 4. Germline V gene data show CDR1 as SEHNR and CDR2 as FQNEAQ (reference sequence).

This clone was detected a few times. The chain joins TRBV28 to TRBJ1-2; TRBD1 aligns across 7 bases. The V and J ends lost 4 bases and 8 bases, in that order; junction bases with no gene match: 4. This CDR3 spans 12 amino acids. Germline values: CDR1 MDHEN, CDR2 SYDVKM. CDR3 in amino acids: CASSSTGEGYTF. Here the CDR3 DNA reads TGTGCCAGCAGTTCCACAGGGGAAGGCTACACCTTC.

The rearrangement links TRBV28 to TRBJ2-2; tentative D call: TRBD1 (6 bases). The germline V gene has CDR1 MDHEN and CDR2 SYDVKM. The V end was cut by 3 bases, the J end by 4 bases, with 9 bases between. The CDR3 runs 14 residues. CDR3 coding DNA: TGTGCCAGCAGTTTTCAGGGGCTCACCGGGGAGCTGTTTTTT. Residues: CASSFQGLTGELFF. Filled out from reference TRBV28 and TRBJ2-2, the complete variable domain reads DVKVTQSSRYLVKRTGEKVFLECVQDMDHENMFWYRQDPGLGLRLIYFSYDVKMKEKGDIPEGYSVSREKKERFSLILESASTNQTSMYLCASSFQGLTGELFFGEGSRLTVL.

This clone was counted a single time. V is TRBV2 and J is TRBJ1-5; D is undetermined. The V end lost 6 bases, the J end lost 5 bases, and 14 bases lay between the germline ends. CDR3 length: 14 amino acids. Germline CDR1 SNHLY, CDR2 FYNNEI. CDR3 sequence: CASSPEVAYQPQHF. CDR3 DNA sequence: TGTGCCAGCAGCCCCGAGGTGGCTTATCAGCCCCAGCATTTT.

This clone occurred once. This chain's CDR3 is CASSLAGQGRQPQHF. CDR3 nucleotides: TGTGCCAGCAGTTTAGCGGGACAGGGGAGACAGCCCCAGCATTTT. The V call is TRBV28, the J call TRBJ1-5; TRBD1 matches 10 bases. This CDR3 region has 15 residues. Germline V gene data show CDR1 as MDHEN and CDR2 as SYDVKM. The junction had 5 bases not matched to a gene; V was cut back by 2 bases and J by 7 bases.

This clone has just one count. The gene calls are TRBV29-1 and TRBJ2-5, with TRBD2 identical over 7 bases. CDR3 size: 12 residues. V lost 5 bases, J lost 5 bases, and 5 bases stayed unmatched. Germline V gene lookup returns CDR1 SQVTM and CDR2 ANQGSEA. The CDR3 nucleotides are TGCAGCGTTTTTTGGGAGGGGGAGACCCAGTACTTC. It translates to CSVFWEGETQYF.

The V and J genes are TRBV5-1 and TRBJ1-1; the match to TRBD1 covers 8 bases. Losses at the gene ends were 4 bases for V and 0 bases for J; bases not matched to a gene: 8. This CDR3 region has 16 residues. Germline CDR1 is SGHRS and CDR2 is YFSETQ. The DNA of the CDR3 is TGCGCCAGCAGCCAGGGGGCTCTGGGGCTGAACACTGAAGCTTTCTTT. Translating gives CASSQGALGLNTEAFF. Full variable domain (remainder filled in from reference TRBV5-1 and TRBJ1-1): KAGVTQTPRYLIKTRGQQVTLSCSPISGHRSVSWYQQTPGQGLQFLFEYFSETQRNKGNFPGRFSGRQFSNSRSEMNVSTLELGDSALYLCASSQGALGLNTEAFFGQGTRLTVV.